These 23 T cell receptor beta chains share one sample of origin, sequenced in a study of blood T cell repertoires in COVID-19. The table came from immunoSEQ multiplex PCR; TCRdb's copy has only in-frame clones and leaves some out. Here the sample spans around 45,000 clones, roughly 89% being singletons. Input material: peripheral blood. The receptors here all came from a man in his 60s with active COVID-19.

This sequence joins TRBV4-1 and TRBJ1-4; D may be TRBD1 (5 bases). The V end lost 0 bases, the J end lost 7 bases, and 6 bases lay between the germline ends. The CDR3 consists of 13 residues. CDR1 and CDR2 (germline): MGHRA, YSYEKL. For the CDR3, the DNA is TGCGCCAGCAGCCAAGATAGGGGTGAAAAACTGTTTTTT. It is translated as CASSQDRGEKLFF.

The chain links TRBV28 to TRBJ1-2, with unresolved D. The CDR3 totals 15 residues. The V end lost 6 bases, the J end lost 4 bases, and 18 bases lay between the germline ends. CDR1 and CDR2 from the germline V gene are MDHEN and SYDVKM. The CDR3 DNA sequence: TGTGCCAGCAGCTCCTCAGAGAGGGCCCCCTATGGCTACACCTTC. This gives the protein CASSSSERAPYGYTF.

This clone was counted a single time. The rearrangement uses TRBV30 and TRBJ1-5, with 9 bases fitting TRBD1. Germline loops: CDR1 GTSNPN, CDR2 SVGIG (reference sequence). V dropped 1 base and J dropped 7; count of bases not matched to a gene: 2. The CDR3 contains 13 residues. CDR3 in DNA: TGTGCCTGGAGTGACAGGGGGCGGCAGCCCCAGCATTTT. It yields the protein CAWSDRGRQPQHF.

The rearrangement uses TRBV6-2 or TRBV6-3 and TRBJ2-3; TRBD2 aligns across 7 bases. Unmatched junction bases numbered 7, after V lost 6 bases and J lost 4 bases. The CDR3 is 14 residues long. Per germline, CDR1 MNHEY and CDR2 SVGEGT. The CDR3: CASSQGGGADTQYF. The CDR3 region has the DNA TGTGCCAGCAGCCAAGGTGGGGGGGCAGATACGCAGTATTTT.

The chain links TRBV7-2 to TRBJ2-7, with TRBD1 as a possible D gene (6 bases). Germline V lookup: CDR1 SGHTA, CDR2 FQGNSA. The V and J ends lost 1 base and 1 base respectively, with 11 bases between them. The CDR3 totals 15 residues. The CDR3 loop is CASSLDGGQSYEQYF. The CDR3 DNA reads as TGTGCCAGCAGCTTAGATGGGGGCCAGTCCTACGAGCAGTACTTC. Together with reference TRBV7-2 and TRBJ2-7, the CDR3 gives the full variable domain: GAGVSQSPSNKVTEKGKDVELRCDPISGHTALYWYRQSLGQGLEFLIYFQGNSAPDKSGLPSDRFSAERTGGSVSTLTIQRTQQEDSAVYLCASSLDGGQSYEQYFGPGTRLTVT.

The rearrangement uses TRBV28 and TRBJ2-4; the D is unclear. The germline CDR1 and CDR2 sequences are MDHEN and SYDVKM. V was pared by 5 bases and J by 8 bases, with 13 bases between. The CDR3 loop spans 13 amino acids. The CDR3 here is CASSPSRVYIQYF. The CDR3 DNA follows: TGTGCCAGCAGTCCTAGTCGGGTGTACATTCAGTACTTC.

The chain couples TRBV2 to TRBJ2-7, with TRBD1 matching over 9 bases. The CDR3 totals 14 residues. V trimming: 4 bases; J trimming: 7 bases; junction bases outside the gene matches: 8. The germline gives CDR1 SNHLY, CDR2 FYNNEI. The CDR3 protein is CASSVDRGMWEQYF. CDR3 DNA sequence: TGTGCCAGCAGTGTTGACAGGGGGATGTGGGAGCAGTACTTC.

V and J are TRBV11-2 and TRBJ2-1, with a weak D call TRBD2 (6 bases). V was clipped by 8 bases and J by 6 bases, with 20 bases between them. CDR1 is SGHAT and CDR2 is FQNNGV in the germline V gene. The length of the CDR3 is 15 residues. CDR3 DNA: TGTGCCAGCGTCCGGCCAATGGGGGGAATCAATGAGCAGTTCTTC. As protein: CASVRPMGGINEQFF.

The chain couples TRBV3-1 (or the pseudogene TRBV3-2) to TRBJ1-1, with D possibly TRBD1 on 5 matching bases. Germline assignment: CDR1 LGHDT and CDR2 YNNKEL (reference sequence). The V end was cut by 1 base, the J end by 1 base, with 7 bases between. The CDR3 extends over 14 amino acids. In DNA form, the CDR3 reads TGTGCCAGCAGCCAAGTCGGGGGGAACACTGAAGCTTTCTTT. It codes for CASSQVGGNTEAFF.

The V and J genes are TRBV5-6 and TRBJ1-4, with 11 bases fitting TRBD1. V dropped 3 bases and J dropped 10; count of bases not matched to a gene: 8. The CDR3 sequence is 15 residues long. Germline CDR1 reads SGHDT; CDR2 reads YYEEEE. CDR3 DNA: TGTGCCAGCAGCTCCGTCGTGGGACAGGGGGTAAAACTGTTTTTT. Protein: CASSSVVGQGVKLFF.

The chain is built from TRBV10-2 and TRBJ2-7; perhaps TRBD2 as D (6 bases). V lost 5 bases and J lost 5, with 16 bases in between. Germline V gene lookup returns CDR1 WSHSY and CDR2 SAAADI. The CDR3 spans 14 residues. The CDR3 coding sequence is TGCGCCAGCAGTTACAACTACCGGGGGAACGAGCAGTACTTC. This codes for CASSYNYRGNEQYF.

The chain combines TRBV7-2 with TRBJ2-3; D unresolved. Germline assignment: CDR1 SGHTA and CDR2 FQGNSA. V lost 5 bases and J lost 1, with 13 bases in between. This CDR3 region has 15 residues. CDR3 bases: TGTGCCAGCAGCCCGGTCAGGCCAGGCACAGATACGCAGTATTTT. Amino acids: CASSPVRPGTDTQYF.

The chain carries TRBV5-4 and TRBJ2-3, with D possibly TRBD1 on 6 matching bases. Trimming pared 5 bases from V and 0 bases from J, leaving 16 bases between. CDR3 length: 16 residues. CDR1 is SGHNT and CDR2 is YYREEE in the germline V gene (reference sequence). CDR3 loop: CASSPSRGISTDTQYF. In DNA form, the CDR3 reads TGTGCCAGCAGTCCCTCCAGGGGAATTAGCACAGATACGCAGTATTTT. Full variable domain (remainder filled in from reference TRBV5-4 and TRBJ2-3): ETGVTQSPTHLIKTRGQQVTLRCSSQSGHNTVSWYQQALGQGPQFIFQYYREEENGRGNFPPRFSGLQFPNYSSELNVNALELDDSALYLCASSPSRGISTDTQYFGPGTRLTVL.

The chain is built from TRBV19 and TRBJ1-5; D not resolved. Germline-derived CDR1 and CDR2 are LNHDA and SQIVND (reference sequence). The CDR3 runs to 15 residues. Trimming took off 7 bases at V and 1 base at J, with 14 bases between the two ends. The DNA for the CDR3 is TGTGCCAGTAATATGGTGGAGTTGAGCAATCAGCCCCAGCATTTT. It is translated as CASNMVELSNQPQHF. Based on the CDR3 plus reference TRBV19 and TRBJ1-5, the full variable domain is DGGITQSPKYLFRKEGQNVTLSCEQNLNHDAMYWYRQDPGQGLRLIYYSQIVNDFQKGDIAEGYSVSREKKESFPLTVTSAQKNPTAFYLCASNMVELSNQPQHFGDGTRLSIL.

Here the CDR3 reads CASSLGPPQNSDTQYF. The CDR3 DNA reads TGTGCCAGCAGCTTAGGTCCCCCCCAAAATTCAGATACGCAGTATTTT. This chain joins TRBV7-2 and TRBJ2-3; D is undetermined. Germline CDR1 reads SGHTA; CDR2 reads FQGNSA. The V and J ends lost 1 base and 4 bases respectively, with 15 bases between them. The CDR3 is 16 residues long.

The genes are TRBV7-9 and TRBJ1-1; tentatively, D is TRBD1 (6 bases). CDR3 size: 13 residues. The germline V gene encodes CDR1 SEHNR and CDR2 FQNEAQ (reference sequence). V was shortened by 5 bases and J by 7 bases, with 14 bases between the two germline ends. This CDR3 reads CASSKRTEDEAFF. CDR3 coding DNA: TGTGCCAGCAGCAAGAGGACAGAGGATGAAGCTTTCTTT.

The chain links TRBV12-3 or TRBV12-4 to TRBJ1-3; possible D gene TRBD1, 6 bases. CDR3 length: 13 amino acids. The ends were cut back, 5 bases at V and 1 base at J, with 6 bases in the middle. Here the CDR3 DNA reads TGTGCCAGCAGTCAGGGGTCTGGAAACACCATATATTTT. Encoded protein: CASSQGSGNTIYF.

The CDR3 nucleotides read TGTGCCAGCAGTTTACGAGACACTGGCATCTACAATGAGCAGTTCTTC. Translating gives CASSLRDTGIYNEQFF. The chain is built from TRBV27 and TRBJ2-1; no clear D. This CDR3 contains 16 residues. Germline V lookup: CDR1 MNHEY, CDR2 SMNVEV (reference sequence). Trimming took off 2 bases at V and 3 bases at J, with 14 bases between the two ends.

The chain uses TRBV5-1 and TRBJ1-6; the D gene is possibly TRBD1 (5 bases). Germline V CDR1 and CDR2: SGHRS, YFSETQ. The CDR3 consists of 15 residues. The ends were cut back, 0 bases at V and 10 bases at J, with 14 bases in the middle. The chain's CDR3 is CASSLDAGGYSPLHF. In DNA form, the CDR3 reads TGCGCCAGCAGCTTGGATGCCGGGGGGTACTCACCCCTCCACTTT. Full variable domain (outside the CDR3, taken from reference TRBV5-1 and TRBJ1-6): KAGVTQTPRYLIKTRGQQVTLSCSPISGHRSVSWYQQTPGQGLQFLFEYFSETQRNKGNFPGRFSGRQFSNSRSEMNVSTLELGDSALYLCASSLDAGGYSPLHFGNGTRLTVT.

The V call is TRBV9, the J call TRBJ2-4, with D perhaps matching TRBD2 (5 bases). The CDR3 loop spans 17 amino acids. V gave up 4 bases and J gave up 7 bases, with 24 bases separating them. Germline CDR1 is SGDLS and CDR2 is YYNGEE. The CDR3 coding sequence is TGTGCCAGCAGCCCCAGCGGAAGCGGAGGTGAATGGAACATTCAGTACTTC. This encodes CASSPSGSGGEWNIQYF.

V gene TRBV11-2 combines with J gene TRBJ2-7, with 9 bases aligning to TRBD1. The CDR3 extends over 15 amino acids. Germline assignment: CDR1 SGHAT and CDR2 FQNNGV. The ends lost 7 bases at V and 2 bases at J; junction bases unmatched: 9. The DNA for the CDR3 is TGTGCCAGCACCGCAGGGACAGGGCCCCCCTACGAGCAGTACTTC. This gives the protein CASTAGTGPPYEQYF.

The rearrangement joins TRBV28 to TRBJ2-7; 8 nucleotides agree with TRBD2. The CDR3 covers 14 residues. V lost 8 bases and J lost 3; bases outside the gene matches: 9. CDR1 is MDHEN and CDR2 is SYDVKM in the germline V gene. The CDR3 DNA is TGTGCCAGCCGACGGGGGGGAGGTGGCTACGAGCAGTACTTC. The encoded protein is CASRRGGGGYEQYF. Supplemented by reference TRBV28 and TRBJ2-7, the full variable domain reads DVKVTQSSRYLVKRTGEKVFLECVQDMDHENMFWYRQDPGLGLRLIYFSYDVKMKEKGDIPEGYSVSREKKERFSLILESASTNQTSMYLCASRRGGGGYEQYFGPGTRLTVT.

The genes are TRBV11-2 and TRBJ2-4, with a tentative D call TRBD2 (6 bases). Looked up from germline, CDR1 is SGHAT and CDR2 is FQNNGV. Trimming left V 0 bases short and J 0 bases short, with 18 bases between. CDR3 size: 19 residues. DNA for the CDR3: TGTGCCAGCAGCTTAGAGCCGGGACTTTGGATACAAGCCAAAAACATTCAGTACTTC. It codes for CASSLEPGLWIQAKNIQYF.